This entry describes one T cell receptor beta chain. Its antigen specificity is not known. It has no much larger one-base neighbor in the sample; base qualities were not kept. From cysteine to phenylalanine, the CDR3 is 15 amino acids long. The read is trimmed to its CDR3 DNA, 45 bases read in frame from base 1. The V and J ends are trimmed by 2 bases and 1 base, leaving 11 bases between them. Looking up the germline V gene (reference sequence) yields CDR1 MNHNY and CDR2 SVGAGI. These data originate in a study of lymphopenia after photon versus proton radiotherapy (dated by TCRdb to 2018 to 2020). For the wider study: The immunological effects of photon versus proton radiation therapy were compared in patients with gastrointestinal tumors who developed high-grade lymphopenia. The roughly 18 patients in the cohort had gastrointestinal tumors, were treated with either photon or proton therapy, and subsequently developed lymphopenia. The study aimed to characterize how the two radiation modalities differ in their impact on the immune system.

The study at large found these results: After the lymphocyte count nadir, oligoclonal expansion, especially of CD8+ Temra cells, was observed in photon-treated repertoires, and the drop in diversity was driven by this expansion. Across the cohort, a larger post-nadir drop in TCR diversity was inversely correlated with overall survival time among patients who died. During treatment, patients who received photon therapy lost naive T cells and TCR diversity and gained effector/memory populations, whereas patients who received proton therapy remained relatively stable. The survival association was examined only in patients who died, and the authors described better survival with proton therapy as a possibility, not as a demonstrated result.

Preparation of the library involved the immunoSEQ multiplex PCR assay. T cell repertoires were profiled by deep sequencing of rearranged TCR beta loci, alongside multiparametric flow cytometry. TCRdb's version of the immuneACCESS table is confined to in-frame rearrangements and falls short of the full clone set. An unresolved V gene accounts for under half of the shortfall where checked; the remainder is of unknown origin. Counted in this sample were around 30,000 clones; nearly 90% of them appeared once. The ten top clones hold 6.5% to 8.5% of the sample. The source material was peripheral blood, sampled from a patient treated with proton-based radiotherapy. The receptor was derived from a woman aged 70 to 79 with pancreatic cancer. Some clones in this sample may be carry-over from other donors' samples. The chain links TRBV6-6 with TRBJ1-1; possibly the D gene is TRBD1, per 5 matching bases. The CDR3 here reads CASSYGGLGNTEAFF. The sequenced DNA: TGTGCCAGCAGTTACGGGGGACTTGGGAACACTGAAGCTTTCTTT.